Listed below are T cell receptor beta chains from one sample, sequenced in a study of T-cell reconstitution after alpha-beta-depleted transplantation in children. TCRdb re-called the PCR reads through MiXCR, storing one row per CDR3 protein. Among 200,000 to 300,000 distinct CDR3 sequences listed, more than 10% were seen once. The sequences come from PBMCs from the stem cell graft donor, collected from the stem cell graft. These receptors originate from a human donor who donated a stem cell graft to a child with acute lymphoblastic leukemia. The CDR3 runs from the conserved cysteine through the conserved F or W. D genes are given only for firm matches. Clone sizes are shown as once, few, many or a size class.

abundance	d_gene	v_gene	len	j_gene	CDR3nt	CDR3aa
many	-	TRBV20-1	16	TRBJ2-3	TGCAGTGCTAGAGATGGGGGGTCCACTAGCACAGATACGCAGTATTTT	CSARDGGSTSTDTQYF
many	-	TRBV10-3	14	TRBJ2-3	TGTGCCATCAGTGATCGGGGCCTCACAGATACGCAGTATTTT	CAISDRGLTDTQYF
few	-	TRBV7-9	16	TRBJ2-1	TGTGCCAGCAGCTGGGGCAGGAGAACCTCCTACAATGAGCAGTTCTTC	CASSWGRRTSYNEQFF
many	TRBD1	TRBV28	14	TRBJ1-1	TGTGCCAGCAGCAGACAGGGATATTTCACTGAAGCTTTCTTT	CASSRQGYFTEAFF
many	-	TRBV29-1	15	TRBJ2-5	TGCAGCGTTGAAGTCAAGTGGCCCCCCCCGTTAACCCAGTACTTC	CSVEVKWPPPLTQYF
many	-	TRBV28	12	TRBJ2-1	TGTGCCAGCAGTTTATTAGCTCGCGAGCAGTTCTTC	CASSLLAREQFF
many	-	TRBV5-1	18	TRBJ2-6	TGCGCCAGCACCACGGGTGGGACTTCCCGCTCTGGGGCCAACGTCCTGACTTTC	CASTTGGTSRSGANVLTF
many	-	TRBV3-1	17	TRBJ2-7	TGTGCCAGCAGCCAAGATAAAGTCGTGAAGGCTTACTACGAGCAGTACTTC	CASSQDKVVKAYYEQYF
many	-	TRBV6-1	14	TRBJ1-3	TGTGCCAGCAGACCGTCCGGCTCTGGAAACACCATATATTTT	CASRPSGSGNTIYF
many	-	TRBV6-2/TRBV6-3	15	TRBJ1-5	TGTGCCAGCAGTTACGGAGGGGAGGGCAATCAGCCCCAGCATTTT	CASSYGGEGNQPQHF
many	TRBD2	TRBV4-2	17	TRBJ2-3	TGTGCCAGCAGCCAGGTACTAGCGGGAGGGCCGGCAGATACGCAGTATTTT	CASSQVLAGGPADTQYF